These 18 T cell receptor beta chains came from one sample sequenced in a study of blood T cell repertoires in COVID-19. The protocol was immunoSEQ multiplex PCR, while the TCRdb copy is restricted to in-frame clones and leaves out a portion. The sample lists some 99,000 clones; less than 90% were seen once. Sequencing was performed on peripheral blood. The receptors stem from a woman aged 60-75 years with acute or convalescent COVID-19.

V is TRBV11-3 and J is TRBJ1-1; D perhaps matches TRBD1 (6 bases). This CDR3 has 14 residues. V was clipped by 5 bases and J by 0 bases, with 10 bases between them. The germline CDR1 and CDR2 sequences are SGHNT and YENEEA. Here the CDR3 DNA reads TGTGCCAGCAGCCAACAGGGTGTGAACACTGAAGCTTTCTTT. Translating gives CASSQQGVNTEAFF. The full variable domain, with the rest looked up from reference TRBV11-3 and TRBJ1-1, is EAGVVQSPRYKIIEKKQPVAFWCNPISGHNTLYWYLQNLGQGPELLIRYENEEAVDDSQLPKDRFSAERLKGVDSTLKIQPAELGDSAVYLCASSQQGVNTEAFFGQGTRLTVV.

With respect to this clone: One junction end disagrees with the germline gene, perhaps due to a read error. The chain joins TRBV5-4 to TRBJ1-3; D might be TRBD1 (5 bases). This CDR3 has 15 amino acids. Germline values: CDR1 SGHNT, CDR2 YYREEE (reference sequence). The CDR3 DNA reads as TGTGCCAGCAGCTCGACAGCCTATCCTGGGAACACCATATATTTT. Protein sequence: CASSSTAYPGNTIYF.

This chain joins TRBV5-5 and TRBJ2-1, with 10 bases aligning to TRBD2. Looked up from germline, CDR1 is SGHKS and CDR2 is YYEKEE (reference sequence). The CDR3 runs to 14 residues. V gave up 6 bases and J gave up 3 bases; unmatched junction bases: 3. CDR3: CASTSSGGYNEQFF. CDR3 DNA sequence: TGTGCCAGCACTTCTAGCGGGGGCTACAATGAGCAGTTCTTC.

This chain connects TRBV14 to TRBJ1-1; a possible D gene is TRBD1 (6 bases). V dropped 2 bases and J dropped 2 bases, with 18 bases sitting between them. The CDR3 is made up of 17 amino acids. Looked up from germline, CDR1 is SGHDN and CDR2 is FVKESK. CDR3 sequence reads: CASSQPWDIPDNTEAFF. CDR3 in DNA: TGTGCCAGCAGCCAACCCTGGGACATTCCTGACAACACTGAAGCTTTCTTT.

The chain carries TRBV5-1 and TRBJ1-4, with 9 bases identical to TRBD1. V trimming: 4 bases; J trimming: 8 bases; junction bases outside the gene matches: 6. The CDR3 loop spans 14 amino acids. In germline, CDR1 is SGHRS, CDR2 YFSETQ. In DNA form, the CDR3 reads TGCGCCAGCAGCACGGGACAGGGCTTGGAAAAACTGTTTTTT. Translated, it gives CASSTGQGLEKLFF.

The chain employs TRBV20-1 and TRBJ2-1, with 13 bases lining up with TRBD2. This CDR3 spans 20 amino acids. V lost 3 bases and J lost 0; bases outside the gene matches: 14. Germline V gene lookup returns CDR1 DFQATT and CDR2 SNEGSKA (reference sequence). CDR3 sequence reads: CSASPTPGLAGLSSYNEQFF. Written as DNA, the CDR3 is TGCAGTGCTAGTCCGACCCCGGGACTAGCGGGGTTAAGCTCCTACAATGAGCAGTTCTTC.

The V gene is TRBV6-5, the J gene TRBJ2-2, with 10 bases fitting TRBD2. The CDR3 extends over 15 amino acids. CDR1 and CDR2 (germline): MNHEY, SVGAGI. V was pared by 7 bases and J by 1 base, with 3 bases of the junction left unmatched. CDR3 DNA: TGTGCCAGCAATCAGCGGGGGGGGAACACCGGGGAGCTGTTTTTT. Its protein product is CASNQRGGNTGELFF.

The chain links TRBV12-3 or TRBV12-4 to TRBJ1-1; possibly TRBD1 for D (6 bases). Trimming took 5 bases from V and 4 from J, leaving 11 bases between them. This CDR3 has 13 residues. CDR3 residues: CASSLQGTTEAFF. The CDR3, as DNA: TGTGCCAGCAGTCTGCAGGGGACCACTGAAGCTTTCTTT.

The chain carries TRBV7-8 and TRBJ2-7, with D unclear. Germline V gene lookup returns CDR1 SGHVS and CDR2 FQNEAQ. Trimming removed 1 base from V and 6 bases from J, with 4 bases in between. CDR3 length: 11 amino acids. The CDR3 sequence: CASSLDSEQYF. The DNA of the CDR3 is TGTGCCAGCAGCTTAGACTCCGAGCAGTACTTC.

The genes are TRBV9 and TRBJ2-1; 7 bases are a match to TRBD2. CDR1 SGDLS and CDR2 YYNGEE come from the germline V gene. The CDR3 length is 15 residues. V was pared by 3 bases and J by 3 bases, with 6 bases of the junction left unmatched. CDR3 coding DNA: TGTGCCAGCAGCGAAACGCGGGGGAACTACAATGAGCAGTTCTTC. It translates to CASSETRGNYNEQFF. The full variable domain, in which reference TRBV9 and TRBJ2-1 provide the parts outside the CDR3, is DSGVTQTPKHLITATGQRVTLRCSPRSGDLSVYWYQQSLDQGLQFLIQYYNGEERAKGNILERFSAQQFPDLHSELNLSSLELGDSALYFCASSETRGNYNEQFFGPGTRLTVL.

V gene TRBV28 combines with J gene TRBJ2-7; D call uncertain. Trimming cost V 2 bases and J 4 bases, with 15 bases left between them. Germline CDR1 is MDHEN and CDR2 is SYDVKM. The CDR3 is 15 residues long. CDR3: CASSLDSDNSYEQYF. In DNA form, the CDR3 reads TGTGCCAGCAGTTTAGATTCCGACAATTCGTACGAGCAGTACTTC.

V and J are TRBV5-1 and TRBJ1-4; TRBD1 is a possible D gene (5 bases). CDR3 length equals 17 residues. Germline V CDR1 and CDR2: SGHRS, YFSETQ. Trimming stripped 2 bases from V and 0 bases from J, with 14 bases between. In DNA, the CDR3 is TGCGCCAGCAGCTTAACACTAAGGACAACAACTAATGAAAAACTGTTTTTT. As protein: CASSLTLRTTTNEKLFF. The whole variable domain, filled in from reference TRBV5-1 and TRBJ1-4, reads KAGVTQTPRYLIKTRGQQVTLSCSPISGHRSVSWYQQTPGQGLQFLFEYFSETQRNKGNFPGRFSGRQFSNSRSEMNVSTLELGDSALYLCASSLTLRTTTNEKLFFGSGTQLSVL.

V and J are TRBV7-2 and TRBJ1-1; D gene unclear. Germline V gene sequence: CDR1 SGHTA, CDR2 FQGNSA. V was cut by 5 bases and J by 4 bases, with 17 bases left in between. CDR3 length: 15 amino acids. The CDR3 sequence: CASSPVAAVATEAFF. The DNA for the CDR3 is TGTGCCAGCAGCCCGGTTGCGGCCGTTGCCACTGAAGCTTTCTTT.

The genes are TRBV7-9 and TRBJ2-7, with D uncertain. Germline loops: CDR1 SEHNR, CDR2 FQNEAQ (reference sequence). The length of the CDR3 is 14 residues. V lost 2 bases and J lost 7, with 15 bases in between. Here the CDR3 DNA reads TGTGCCAGCAGCTTAAGCGCGGTAGACGGGGAGCAGTACTTC. As protein: CASSLSAVDGEQYF.

In DNA, the CDR3 is TGCGCCAGCAGCATGGGACAGATACAAGAGACCCAGTACTTC. It yields the protein CASSMGQIQETQYF. The rearrangement uses TRBV4-1 and TRBJ2-5; 7 nucleotides line up with TRBD1. CDR1 and CDR2 (germline): MGHRA, YSYEKL. The length of the CDR3 is 14 residues. The ends lost 5 bases at V and 2 bases at J; junction bases unmatched: 5.

V and J are TRBV3-1 (or the pseudogene TRBV3-2) and TRBJ2-7; D possibly corresponds to TRBD2 (5 bases). Trimming removed 4 bases at V and 7 bases at J, with 11 bases between. CDR1 is LGHDT, CDR2 YNNKEL, per germline (reference sequence). This CDR3 spans 12 amino acids. Written as DNA, the CDR3 is TGTGCCAGCAGCCCGACGAGAGGGGAGCAGTACTTC. Residues: CASSPTRGEQYF.

J is TRBJ2-7 and V is TRBV30; perhaps TRBD1 as D (5 bases). This CDR3 contains 11 residues. Germline lookup yields CDR1 GTSNPN and CDR2 SVGIG (reference sequence). The V gene lost 5 bases and the J gene lost 2 bases, with 7 bases spanning the gap. The CDR3 loop reads CAWATAYEQYF. DNA of the CDR3: TGTGCCTGGGCGACAGCCTACGAGCAGTACTTC.

The chain combines TRBV24-1 with TRBJ1-2, with TRBD1 matching 8 bases. This CDR3 has 15 amino acids. Germline V lookup: CDR1 KGHDR, CDR2 SFDVKD. V shed 2 bases, J shed 6 bases, and the junction held 7 bases outside the gene matches. Here the CDR3 DNA reads TGTGCCACCAGTGATTCAGGACAGGGTAGAGATGGCTACACCTTC. Translation: CATSDSGQGRDGYTF.